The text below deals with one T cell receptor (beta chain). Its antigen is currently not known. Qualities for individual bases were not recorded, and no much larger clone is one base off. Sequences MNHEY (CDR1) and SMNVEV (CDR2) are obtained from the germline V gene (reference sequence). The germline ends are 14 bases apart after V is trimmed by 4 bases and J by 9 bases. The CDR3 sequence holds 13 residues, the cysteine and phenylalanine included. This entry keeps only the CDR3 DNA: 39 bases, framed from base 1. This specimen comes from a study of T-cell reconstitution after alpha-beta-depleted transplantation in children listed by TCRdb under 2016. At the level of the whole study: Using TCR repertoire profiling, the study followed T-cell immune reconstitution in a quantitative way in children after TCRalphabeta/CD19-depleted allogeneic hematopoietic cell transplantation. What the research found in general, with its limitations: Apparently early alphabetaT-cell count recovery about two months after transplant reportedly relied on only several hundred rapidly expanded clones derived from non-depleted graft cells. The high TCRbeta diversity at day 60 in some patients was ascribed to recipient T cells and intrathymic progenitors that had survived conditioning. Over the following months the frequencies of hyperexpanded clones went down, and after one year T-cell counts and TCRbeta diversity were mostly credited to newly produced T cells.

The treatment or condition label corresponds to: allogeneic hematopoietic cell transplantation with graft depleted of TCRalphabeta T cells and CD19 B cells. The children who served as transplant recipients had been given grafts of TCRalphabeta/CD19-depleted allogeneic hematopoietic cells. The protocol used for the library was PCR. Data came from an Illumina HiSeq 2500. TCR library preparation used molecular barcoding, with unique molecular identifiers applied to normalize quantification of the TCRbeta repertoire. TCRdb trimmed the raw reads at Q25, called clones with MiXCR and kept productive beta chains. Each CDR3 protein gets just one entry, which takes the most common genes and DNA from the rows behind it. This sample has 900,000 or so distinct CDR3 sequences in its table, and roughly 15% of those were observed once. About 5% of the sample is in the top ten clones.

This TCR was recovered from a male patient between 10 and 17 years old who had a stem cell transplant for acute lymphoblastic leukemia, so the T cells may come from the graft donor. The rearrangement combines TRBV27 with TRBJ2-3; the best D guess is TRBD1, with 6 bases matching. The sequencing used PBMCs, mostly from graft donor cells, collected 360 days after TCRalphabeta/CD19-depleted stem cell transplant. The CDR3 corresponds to CASSYSGQLTQYF. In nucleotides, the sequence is TGTGCCAGCAGTTATTCCGGACAGTTGACGCAGTATTTT.